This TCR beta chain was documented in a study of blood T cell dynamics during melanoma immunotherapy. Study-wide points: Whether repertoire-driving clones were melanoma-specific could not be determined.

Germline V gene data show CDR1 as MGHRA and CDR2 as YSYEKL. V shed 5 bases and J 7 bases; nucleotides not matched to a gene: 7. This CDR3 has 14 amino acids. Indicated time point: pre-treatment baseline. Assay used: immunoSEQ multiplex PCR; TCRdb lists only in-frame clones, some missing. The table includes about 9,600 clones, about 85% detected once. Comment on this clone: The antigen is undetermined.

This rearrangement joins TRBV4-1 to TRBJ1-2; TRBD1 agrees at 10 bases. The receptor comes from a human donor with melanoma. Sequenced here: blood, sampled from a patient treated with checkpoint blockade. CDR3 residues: CASSIDDRGPGYTF. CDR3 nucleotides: TGCGCCAGCAGCATCGACGACAGGGGGCCTGGCTACACCTTC.